The source of this TCR beta chain is a study of T-cell reconstitution after alpha-beta-depleted transplantation in children. TCRbeta library preparation incorporated unique molecular identifiers. One entry per CDR3 protein, called by TCRdb with MiXCR from the PCR reads. The sample yields 210,000 or so distinct CDR3 sequences, roughly 11% seen once. The V gene end was trimmed by 6 bases and the J gene end by 2 bases; junction bases not matched to a gene: 5. The CDR3 is 15 residues long. The germline V gene has CDR1 LNHDA and CDR2 SQIVND (reference sequence). Overall study findings and caveats: T-cell counts and diversity at one year following transplant were attributed mainly to newly produced T cells. Expanded clones from the graft, numbering several hundred, reportedly supplied alpha-beta T cells about two months after transplant.

This clonotype was counted ten times or more. Its antigen remains unknown. V and J are TRBV19 and TRBJ2-3; 10 positions agree with TRBD2. Source: PBMCs, taken before TCRalphabeta/CD19-depleted stem cell transplant. This receptor was identified in a child under two years old with acute myeloid leukemia, due to receive a stem cell transplant. The CDR3, as DNA: TGTGCCAGTAGCCGACTAGCGGGTCTCACAGATACGCAGTATTTT. As protein: CASSRLAGLTDTQYF.